This paragraph reports one TCR beta chain. Its specificity is unknown. A minimum of 5.5 micrograms of total RNA was extracted per sample. This entry comes from a study of blood T cells in healthy people across ages. Together with a sample-barcoded 5' primer, a J-beta primer mix was included in a second PCR lasting roughly 6 to 12 cycles. Via MiXCR, TCRdb re-called the 5' RACE reads, giving one row per CDR3 protein. This table holds 380,000 or so distinct CDR3 sequences, roughly half found once. Whole-study results and caveats: Long-lived and aged donors differed, with more naive CD4+ cells and higher diversity in the long-lived.

This TCR was recovered from a man aged 55 to 70 in good health. Sample: blood.

The CDR3 reads CASRLAGTPNEQFF. The DNA of the CDR3 is TGTGCCAGCAGGCTTGCCGGGACTCCCAATGAGCAGTTCTTC. The chain links TRBV2 to TRBJ2-1; perhaps TRBD2 as D (6 bases). Germline CDR1 SNHLY, CDR2 FYNNEI. V was shortened by 6 bases and J by 6 bases, with 15 bases between the two germline ends. This CDR3 has 14 residues.